Listed here are 26 T cell receptor beta chains from one sample, sequenced in a study of blood T cell repertoires in COVID-19. Assay: immunoSEQ multiplex PCR; the TCRdb copy retains only in-frame clones and omits some. This table holds 300,000 to 400,000 clones, 88% found once. Sequenced material: PBMCs or T cells enriched from blood (not recorded which). These receptors came from a man aged 25 to 40 who had recovered from COVID-19.

The V and J genes are TRBV5-1 and TRBJ1-2; no reliable D call. V was pared by 4 bases and J by 2 bases, with 18 bases between. CDR1 and CDR2 (germline): SGHRS, YFSETQ. CDR3 length: 16 amino acids. DNA for the CDR3: TGCGCCAGCAGCGCGGGCGGAGGGCCGGCGAACTATGGCTACACCTTC. It specifies CASSAGGGPANYGYTF.

The J gene is TRBJ1-2, the V gene TRBV6-5; 7 positions agree with TRBD1. CDR1 and CDR2 from the germline V gene are MNHEY and SVGAGI. The V gene end was trimmed by 5 bases and the J gene end by 2 bases; junction bases not matched to a gene: 5. This CDR3 contains 14 residues. The DNA of the CDR3 is TGTGCCAGCAGTAGAGAGACAGGGAACTATGGCTACACCTTC. Its protein product is CASSRETGNYGYTF.

This clone occurred a few times. J is TRBJ2-7 and V is TRBV28; TRBD1 agrees at 8 bases. This CDR3 region has 12 residues. CDR1 is MDHEN and CDR2 is SYDVKM in the germline V gene. V shed 5 bases and J 4 bases; nucleotides not matched to a gene: 1. CDR3 sequence: CASSNRGYEQYF. In DNA, the CDR3 is TGTGCCAGCAGTAACAGGGGGTACGAGCAGTACTTC. The full variable domain, rest sourced from reference TRBV28 and TRBJ2-7, is DVKVTQSSRYLVKRTGEKVFLECVQDMDHENMFWYRQDPGLGLRLIYFSYDVKMKEKGDIPEGYSVSREKKERFSLILESASTNQTSMYLCASSNRGYEQYFGPGTRLTVT.

The rearrangement links TRBV6-1 to TRBJ1-3; D remains unclear. Trimming left V 0 bases short and J 0 bases short, with 12 bases between. Germline values: CDR1 MNHNS, CDR2 SASEGT. The CDR3 has 17 amino acids. This chain's CDR3 is CASSEAHGGSSGNTIYF. The CDR3 DNA reads as TGTGCCAGCAGTGAAGCTCACGGAGGGAGCTCTGGAAACACCATATATTTT.

About this clone itself: Additional DNA sequences in this sample encode the identical CDR3. The rearrangement uses TRBV5-1 and TRBJ1-2, with unresolved D. The CDR3 loop spans 13 amino acids. V shed 1 base and J shed 2 bases, with 6 bases lying between them. Per the germline V gene, CDR1 is SGHRS and CDR2 is YFSETQ. CDR3 in DNA: TGCGCCAGCAGCTTGACAGCAAACTATGGCTACACCTTC. Translating gives CASSLTANYGYTF.

In this sample, this clone turned up many times. The sample contains more than one DNA sequence encoding this CDR3. The V call is TRBV27, the J call TRBJ2-5; TRBD1 agrees at 12 bases. This CDR3 comprises 15 residues. V trimming: 4 bases; J trimming: 5 bases; junction bases outside the gene matches: 5. Germline-derived CDR1 and CDR2 are MNHEY and SMNVEV (reference sequence). CDR3 DNA sequence: TGTGCCAGCAGTTCGGGGACAGGGGGCGCCGAGACCCAGTACTTC. The encoded protein is CASSSGTGGAETQYF.

This sequence joins TRBV27 and TRBJ2-5; D perhaps matches TRBD2 (7 bases). CDR3 size: 16 residues. Germline-derived CDR1 and CDR2 are MNHEY and SMNVEV (reference sequence). The ends were cut back, 2 bases at V and 5 bases at J, with 18 bases in the middle. The CDR3 DNA is TGTGCCAGCAGTTTAGTGGGGGCTAGCGGTAGGGAGACCCAGTACTTC. Its translation is CASSLVGASGRETQYF.

The chain is built from TRBV6-5 and TRBJ1-5, with D possibly matching TRBD1 (5 bases). Trimming cost V 7 bases and J 9 bases, with 10 bases left between them. This CDR3 spans 11 amino acids. Germline CDR1 and CDR2: MNHEY and SVGAGI. CDR3 protein: CASIKGSPQHF. In DNA, the CDR3 is TGTGCCAGCATAAAGGGGTCGCCCCAGCATTTT.

This chain connects TRBV28 to TRBJ2-7; TRBD2 matches at 13 bases. The CDR3 sequence is 14 residues long. Losses at the gene ends were 9 bases for V and 3 bases for J; bases not matched to a gene: 5. The germline gives CDR1 MDHEN, CDR2 SYDVKM. For the CDR3, the DNA is TGTGCCAGTTCACTAGCGGGGGGGATCTACGAGCAGTACTTC. It codes for CASSLAGGIYEQYF.

This clone was seen a single time. This chain connects TRBV7-9 to TRBJ1-5, with 8 bases that match TRBD1. Germline V CDR1 and CDR2: SEHNR, FQNEAQ (reference sequence). Trimming removed 2 bases from V and 0 bases from J; junction bases left unmatched: 3. The CDR3 sequence is 16 residues long. CDR3 sequence (DNA): TGTGCCAGCAGCTTACAGGACAGGGATAGCAATCAGCCCCAGCATTTT. Translation gives CASSLQDRDSNQPQHF.

This sequence joins TRBV27 and TRBJ1-4; a possible D gene is TRBD1 (6 bases). CDR3 length: 15 residues. The germline CDR1 and CDR2 sequences are MNHEY and SMNVEV (reference sequence). Trimming stripped 1 base from V and 5 bases from J, with 11 bases between. The CDR3 DNA is TGTGCCAGCAGTTTATTGCAGGGGTCCAATGAAAAACTGTTTTTT. As protein: CASSLLQGSNEKLFF. The full variable domain, rest sourced from reference TRBV27 and TRBJ1-4, is EAQVTQNPRYLITVTGKKLTVTCSQNMNHEYMSWYRQDPGLGLRQIYYSMNVEVTDKGDVPEGYKVSRKEKRNFPLILESPSPNQTSLYFCASSLLQGSNEKLFFGSGTQLSVL.

This clone was found once. V and J are TRBV7-6 and TRBJ2-3; TRBD2 matches at 9 bases. Per the germline V gene, CDR1 is SGHVS and CDR2 is FNYEAQ. The V segment lost 3 bases and the J segment 0 bases; nucleotides outside the gene matches: 7. This CDR3 has 17 amino acids. The CDR3 here is CASSFGLAGTSTDTQYF. DNA of the CDR3: TGTGCCAGCAGCTTCGGGCTAGCGGGGACTAGCACAGATACGCAGTATTTT.

V usage is TRBV6-2 or TRBV6-3 and J usage is TRBJ1-3; TRBD1 is a possible D gene (5 bases). V lost 4 bases and J 2 bases, leaving 12 bases between the germline ends. The CDR3 spans 15 residues. Per germline, CDR1 MNHEY and CDR2 SVGEGT. CDR3 amino acids: CASSLPRQPGNTIYF. CDR3 coding DNA: TGTGCCAGCAGTTTGCCTCGACAGCCTGGAAACACCATATATTTT.

The rearrangement links TRBV27 to TRBJ1-6; D might be TRBD1 (6 bases). The V end was cut by 2 bases, the J end by 10 bases, with 18 bases between. The CDR3 consists of 16 residues. The germline CDR1 and CDR2 sequences are MNHEY and SMNVEV (reference sequence). The CDR3 DNA reads as TGTGCCAGCAGTTTACCCCCAACCAGGGGCATCTCACCCCTCCACTTT. It codes for CASSLPPTRGISPLHF.

This chain joins TRBV10-3 and TRBJ1-5, with D possibly being TRBD1 (5 bases). The V and J ends lost 1 base and 2 bases respectively, with 12 bases between them. Germline values: CDR1 ENHRY, CDR2 SYGVKD. The CDR3 runs to 16 residues. For the CDR3, the DNA is TGTGCCATCAGTGAGTTGCCGACAGTGGGCAATCAGCCCCAGCATTTT. Protein: CAISELPTVGNQPQHF.

The sample holds one count of this clone. The genes are TRBV3-1 (or the pseudogene TRBV3-2) and TRBJ1-1, with 8 bases that match TRBD1. Trimming cost V 3 bases and J 3 bases; bases outside gene matches: 6. The germline V gene encodes CDR1 LGHDT and CDR2 YNNKEL (reference sequence). The CDR3 is made up of 15 amino acids. The CDR3: CASSQGYRGYTEAFF. Here the CDR3 DNA reads TGTGCCAGCAGCCAGGGGTACAGGGGGTACACTGAAGCTTTCTTT.

This chain links TRBV10-2 with TRBJ2-7; 8 positions match TRBD2. The CDR3 spans 14 residues. Losses at the gene ends were 8 bases for V and 5 bases for J; bases not matched to a gene: 11. Germline loops: CDR1 WSHSY, CDR2 SAAADI. CDR3 nucleotides: TGCGCCAGCCTATCCGGGGGGGAATGGCACGAGCAGTACTTC. Its translation: CASLSGGEWHEQYF.

The chain couples TRBV30 to TRBJ2-5; possibly TRBD1 for D (5 bases). V shed 4 bases and J shed 2 bases, with 17 bases lying between them. This CDR3 is 15 amino acids long. Germline V lookup: CDR1 GTSNPN, CDR2 SVGIG (reference sequence). CDR3: CAWTLAGSAQETQYF. The CDR3 DNA sequence: TGTGCCTGGACCCTGGCAGGGTCGGCTCAAGAGACCCAGTACTTC.

The gene calls are TRBV9 and TRBJ1-4, with TRBD1 matching over 7 bases. Germline V gene data show CDR1 as SGDLS and CDR2 as YYNGEE. The CDR3 is 16 residues long. V shed 3 bases and J 8 bases; nucleotides not matched to a gene: 13. CDR3 bases: TGTGCCAGCAGCGCGGGGCCCGACAGGGTTGGAGAAAAACTGTTTTTT. The encoded protein is CASSAGPDRVGEKLFF.

The V gene is TRBV11-2, the J gene TRBJ1-3; no reliable D call. The length of the CDR3 is 14 residues. The V gene lost 2 bases and the J gene lost 0 bases, with 5 bases spanning the gap. CDR1 is SGHAT, CDR2 FQNNGV, per germline. The CDR3 sequence: CASSLQNSGNTIYF. CDR3 DNA sequence: TGTGCCAGCAGCTTACAAAACTCTGGAAACACCATATATTTT.

The V call is TRBV18, the J call TRBJ2-3; possible D gene TRBD1, 6 bases. The CDR3 runs to 15 residues. Germline CDR1 and CDR2: KGHSH and LQKENI. The V end was cut by 3 bases, the J end by 1 base, with 11 bases between. The CDR3 DNA reads TGTGCCAGCTCACCTAGGCCAGGGGGCACAGATACGCAGTATTTT. Protein: CASSPRPGGTDTQYF.

This clone was found once. The rearrangement uses TRBV6-2 or TRBV6-3 and TRBJ1-3; 8 bases line up with TRBD1. This CDR3 region has 16 residues. Germline assignment: CDR1 MNHEY and CDR2 SVGEGT. The junction had 7 bases not matched to a gene; V was cut back by 2 bases and J by 4 bases. The CDR3 sequence: CASSYTEQGVGNTIYF. CDR3 DNA sequence: TGTGCCAGCAGTTACACCGAACAGGGGGTCGGAAACACCATATATTTT.

A single count supports this clone. The CDR3, as DNA: TGTGCCAGCAGTGAAGGGACAGTTAATTCACCCCTCCACTTT. This encodes CASSEGTVNSPLHF. The gene calls are TRBV25-1 and TRBJ1-6, with 7 bases aligning to TRBD1. The CDR3 covers 14 residues. J gave up 6 bases and V 2 bases, and 1 base lay outside the gene matches. CDR1 and CDR2 from the germline V gene are MGHDK and SYGVNS.

The rearrangement joins TRBV6-2 or TRBV6-3 to TRBJ1-5, with a tentative D call TRBD1 (6 bases). V gave up 0 bases and J gave up 3 bases, with 24 bases separating them. Germline V gene sequence: CDR1 MNHEY, CDR2 SVGEGT. The CDR3 totals 20 residues. The CDR3 DNA follows: TGTGCCAGCAGTTACTCGAATATGAACAGGGCGAGGGTTGACAATCAGCCCCAGCATTTT. It yields the protein CASSYSNMNRARVDNQPQHF.

This rearrangement joins TRBV18 to TRBJ2-7; 9 positions agree with TRBD1. CDR3 length: 16 amino acids. Germline V lookup: CDR1 KGHSH, CDR2 LQKENI. Trimming removed 6 bases from V and 4 bases from J; junction bases left unmatched: 13. CDR3 region: CASSPGVGTGTYEQYF. CDR3 in DNA: TGTGCCAGCTCGCCGGGTGTAGGGACAGGGACTTACGAGCAGTACTTC.

The V and J genes are TRBV2 and TRBJ1-1, with 8 bases aligning to TRBD1. With V trimmed by 7 bases and J by 1 base, 5 bases remained unmatched. The CDR3 is 14 residues long. The germline CDR1 and CDR2 sequences are SNHLY and FYNNEI. CDR3: CASIGDRGNTEAFF. DNA for the CDR3: TGTGCCAGCATAGGAGACAGGGGGAACACTGAAGCTTTCTTT.